The entry below gives a single T cell receptor (beta chain) sequence along with its context. This clone was seen a single time. Its target antigen remains unknown. No much larger clone is present one base from it, and per-base qualities are unavailable. TCRbeta CDR3 regions were amplified from genomic DNA using the immunoSEQ Assay, a bias-controlled multiplex PCR. The original pipeline was this. The number of nucleated cells in each sample was estimated by amplification of reference gene primers within the assay. Sequence reads were collapsed and filtered to measure the absolute abundance of every unique TCRbeta CDR3 rearrangement. For each sample, productive Simpson clonality was calculated by taking the square root of Simpson's diversity index across productive rearrangements. The source is immuneACCESS, and TCRdb retained only in-frame sequences with V and J called. Part of the clones is not carried over; for the studies checked, unresolved V genes explain less than half of this, and the remainder is unexplained. V and J calls and clone size are as listed in that table; D and trimming were resolved from the DNA. This sample is represented by a few hundred thousand clones; 70% to 90% of them were singletons. The leading ten clones occupy roughly 6.7% of the sample.

Another Seattle source contributed samples from volunteer blood donors who had recovered from COVID-19. Collaborating institutions collected whole blood in K2EDTA tubes following their own protocols. For TCRbeta analysis, collaborators shipped samples as frozen whole blood, isolated PBMCs, or DNA extracted from either of those sample types. This sample was taken from a study of blood T cell repertoires in COVID-19 (dated by TCRdb to 2020 to 2022). Regarding the complete study: Collaborator samples came from the United States, Italy and Spain and covered acute and convalescent phases of COVID-19. The prospective study material was composed of cDNA or gDNA derived from T cells, B-cell-depleted T cells, or PBMCs. Subjects who had been exposed to COVID-19, were actively infected with it, or had recovered from it provided the deeply sampled blood TCRbeta repertoires that made up the dataset. The repertoires were released in a freely available public database intended as a resource for research on the immune response to SARS-CoV-2. The samples were drawn from the first 160 participants of the ongoing ImmuneRACE study and from 1,254 subjects provided by 6 global collaborators. A de-identified subject ID, COVID-19 status, age in years and sex were almost always included in the sample metadata. Where HLA class I and class II types were available, the types were taken from metadata supplied by the sample provider, not from assay-based typing.

Results the study describes overall, beyond this receptor: The amount of clinical and demographic metadata varied by source and participant and was provided uncurated.

The germline ends are 11 bases apart after V is trimmed by 7 bases and J by 10 bases. Reading from cysteine to phenylalanine, the CDR3 counts 11 amino acids. Kept here is only the CDR3 DNA, which spans 33 bases and is read in frame from base 1. CDR1 and CDR2 are read off the germline V gene as SNHLY and FYNNEI. The rearranged segments are TRBV2 and TRBJ2-1; too little of a D gene remains to name it. The specimen sequenced was peripheral blood. This receptor was taken from a man aged 18 to 30 who had recovered from COVID-19. The CDR3 protein is CASKHHQEQFF. The DNA is as follows: TGTGCCAGCAAACACCATCAGGAGCAGTTCTTC.